The 16 T cell receptor beta chains reported below all come from one sample, sequenced in a study of technical replicates of blood from a handful of donors. Some clones are missing from TCRdb's copy, which holds only in-frame ones; the method was immunoSEQ multiplex PCR. This sample has 50,000 to 70,000 clones, with less than 90% found just once. Sequences were obtained from PBMCs. These receptors came from a human donor in good health. Some clones in this sample may be carry-over from other donors' samples.

The genes are TRBV19 and TRBJ2-3; 7 nucleotides line up with TRBD1. The V segment lost 3 bases and the J segment 6 bases; nucleotides outside the gene matches: 3. CDR3 length: 13 amino acids. Germline CDR1 LNHDA, CDR2 SQIVND (reference sequence). In nucleotides, the CDR3 is TGTGCCAGTAGTATTTCCAGGGGGGATACGCAGTATTTT. This sequence encodes CASSISRGDTQYF.

The V gene is TRBV6-1, the J gene TRBJ1-4, with D hard to call. This CDR3 spans 13 amino acids. Germline assignment: CDR1 MNHNS and CDR2 SASEGT. Trimming cost V 7 bases and J 0 bases, with 6 bases left between them. CDR3 loop: CASIRATNEKLFF. The CDR3 nucleotides read TGTGCCAGCATTAGAGCAACTAATGAAAAACTGTTTTTT.

The chain links TRBV4-3 to TRBJ2-1; TRBD2 matches 10 bases. Germline V gives CDR1 LGHNA, CDR2 YSLEER. The CDR3 extends over 14 amino acids. V was pared by 5 bases and J by 4 bases, with 2 bases of the junction left unmatched. CDR3: CASSLAGGYNEQFF. The CDR3 DNA reads TGCGCCAGCAGCTTAGCGGGGGGTTACAATGAGCAGTTCTTC.

The chain employs TRBV4-1 and TRBJ1-1; TRBD1 might be the D (5 bases). The CDR3 runs to 17 residues. Trimming pared 0 bases from V and 4 bases from J, leaving 18 bases between. From germline, CDR1 is MGHRA and CDR2 YSYEKL. CDR3 amino acids: CASSQEALRGSGTEAFF. CDR3 in DNA: TGCGCCAGCAGCCAAGAGGCGCTGCGGGGGTCTGGCACTGAAGCTTTCTTT.

The count of this clone is one. The chain couples TRBV15 to TRBJ2-7; D is perhaps TRBD1 (5 bases). Germline CDR1 LNHNV, CDR2 YYDKDF (reference sequence). V was pared by 1 base and J by 1 base, with 11 bases between. The CDR3 totals 15 residues. This CDR3 reads CATSRVQGTSYEQYF. For the CDR3, the DNA is TGTGCCACCAGCAGAGTGCAGGGTACGTCCTACGAGCAGTACTTC.

The rearrangement links TRBV27 to TRBJ1-2, with D uncertain. Looked up from germline, CDR1 is MNHEY and CDR2 is SMNVEV (reference sequence). Trimming cost V 4 bases and J 8 bases, with 11 bases left between them. The CDR3 sequence is 12 residues long. The CDR3 nucleotides are TGTGCCAGCAGTTCGGGAGTAGGGGGCTACACCTTC. It specifies CASSSGVGGYTF.

The rearrangement links TRBV7-2 to TRBJ2-2; D is undetermined. Per the germline V gene, CDR1 is SGHTA and CDR2 is FQGNSA. The CDR3 runs 16 residues. Trimming took off 5 bases at V and 2 bases at J, with 15 bases between the two ends. The CDR3 loop is CASSTEYSFNTGELFF. In DNA form, the CDR3 reads TGTGCCAGCAGCACTGAATACAGCTTTAACACCGGGGAGCTGTTTTTT.

J is TRBJ2-7 and V is TRBV6-5; weak D call: TRBD2 (5 bases). Per germline, CDR1 MNHEY and CDR2 SVGAGI. V was shortened by 0 bases and J by 13 bases, with 19 bases between the two germline ends. The CDR3 runs to 14 residues. In nucleotides, the CDR3 is TGTGCCAGCAGTTACTCGGAAGGAGGTAGCAGACAATACTTC. The encoded protein is CASSYSEGGSRQYF.

This clone turned up a few times. The rearrangement uses TRBV7-7 and TRBJ2-7; TRBD1 matches 8 bases. The junction had 7 bases not matched to a gene; V was cut back by 3 bases and J by 9 bases. Germline values: CDR1 SSHAT, CDR2 FNYEAQ (reference sequence). CDR3 length: 13 amino acids. CDR3 in DNA: TGTGCCAGCAGCTTGACTCAGGGGGCAGGGCAGTACTTC. It translates to CASSLTQGAGQYF.

This chain uses TRBV7-2 with TRBJ2-5; the D gene is possibly TRBD2 (7 bases). Trimming pared 0 bases from V and 2 bases from J, leaving 28 bases between. This CDR3 has 21 residues. Germline V CDR1 and CDR2: SGHTA, FQGNSA. CDR3 residues: CASSLAFAVGGGQTPQETQYF. CDR3 sequence (DNA): TGTGCCAGCAGCTTAGCCTTTGCTGTAGGCGGGGGACAAACACCACAAGAGACCCAGTACTTC.

The chain links TRBV19 to TRBJ2-1; possible D gene TRBD2, 6 bases. Trimming pared 7 bases from V and 8 bases from J, leaving 30 bases between. Germline assignment: CDR1 LNHDA and CDR2 SQIVND (reference sequence). The CDR3 loop spans 18 amino acids. For the CDR3, the DNA is TGTGCCAGTAAATCCCACTCGTGGGGGGTCGGGGGAAGCGATGAGCAGTTCTTC. Residues: CASKSHSWGVGGSDEQFF.

The rearrangement uses TRBV2 and TRBJ2-5; 14 positions agree with TRBD2. The CDR3 is made up of 16 amino acids. Germline assignment: CDR1 SNHLY and CDR2 FYNNEI. Losses at the gene ends were 6 bases for V and 4 bases for J; bases not matched to a gene: 7. CDR3 residues: CASRGTSGSRRETQYF. The CDR3 coding sequence is TGTGCCAGCAGGGGGACTAGCGGGAGTAGGCGAGAGACCCAGTACTTC.

This chain connects TRBV7-2 to TRBJ2-5, with D uncertain. CDR1 is SGHTA, CDR2 FQGNSA, per germline. The CDR3 extends over 15 amino acids. The V and J ends lost 2 bases and 1 base respectively, with 11 bases between them. The CDR3 coding sequence is TGTGCCAGCAGCTTAAATCCCCTCCTCCAAGAGACCCAGTACTTC. This codes for CASSLNPLLQETQYF.

The V call is TRBV7-2, the J call TRBJ1-1; 7 nucleotides match TRBD1. V lost 0 bases and J lost 7; bases outside the gene matches: 8. Germline values: CDR1 SGHTA, CDR2 FQGNSA. This CDR3 has 15 amino acids. The CDR3, as DNA: TGTGCCAGCAGCTTAGCCTCGACAGGGTATTTTGAAGCTTTCTTT. Amino acids: CASSLASTGYFEAFF.

CDR3 bases: TGCAGCGTCGGGCCCGGGGGGTATGAGCAGTTCTTC. Its protein product is CSVGPGGYEQFF. The chain links TRBV29-1 to TRBJ2-1; 7 positions match TRBD2. The V segment lost 6 bases and the J segment 8 bases; nucleotides outside the gene matches: 7. The CDR3 contains 12 residues. Germline V CDR1 and CDR2: SQVTM, ANQGSEA.

The chain uses TRBV19 and TRBJ1-1; maybe TRBD1 (6 bases). Germline loops: CDR1 LNHDA, CDR2 SQIVND (reference sequence). The V end lost 5 bases, the J end lost 9 bases, and 16 bases lay between the germline ends. The CDR3 runs 13 residues. CDR3 DNA sequence: TGTGCCAGTAGTGTCTCCGGGACACAAAAAGCTTTCTTT. This translates into CASSVSGTQKAFF.